This is a list of T cell receptor beta chains from one sample in a study of OX40 agonist ivuxolimab in advanced cancers. The protocol was immunoSEQ multiplex PCR, while the TCRdb copy is restricted to in-frame clones and leaves out a portion. The table includes more than 50,000 clones, around 75% detected once. Sequencing used CD4+ or CD8+ T cells sorted from blood, obtained in a trial of the OX40 agonist ivuxolimab. The receptor set was obtained from an adult with an advanced solid tumor such as melanoma, head and neck, liver or kidney cancer. CDR3s include the opening cysteine and the closing phenylalanine or tryptophan. Each record gives: J gene, clone size, V gene, D gene, CDR3 protein, CDR3 DNA. The D gene is left open where the match is weak. The listing skips clone size in some rows; elsewhere it reads once, few, many or a size class.

>TRBJ2-5|-|TRBV5-6|-
CASSLQGLETQYF
TGTGCCAGCAGCTTGCAGGGACTGGAGACCCAGTACTTC
>TRBJ1-1|-|TRBV28|-
CASSSNRVSNTEAFF
TGTGCCAGCAGTTCCAACAGGGTTTCGAACACTGAAGCTTTCTTT
>TRBJ1-3|once|TRBV18|-
CASSPLSFRSSGNTIYF
TGTGCCAGCTCACCCCTTTCCTTTAGGTCCTCTGGAAACACCATATATTTT
>TRBJ2-5|-|TRBV7-9|TRBD2
CASSSGGTSGLQETQYF
TGTGCCAGCAGCTCGGGAGGGACTAGCGGCTTACAAGAGACCCAGTACTTC
>TRBJ2-5|-|TRBV2|-
CASSVGTYQETQYF
TGTGCCAGCAGTGTCGGCACGTACCAAGAGACCCAGTACTTC
>TRBJ2-1|-|TRBV5-1|TRBD1
CASSLGLFDRGTYNEQFF
TGCGCCAGCAGCTTGGGCCTTTTCGACAGGGGCACCTACAATGAGCAGTTCTTC
>TRBJ1-4|-|TRBV2|-
CASRRTTTNEKLFF
TGTGCCAGCAGACGGACAACAACTAATGAAAAACTGTTTTTT
>TRBJ1-4|-|TRBV5-8|-
CASSLPRLVEKLFF
TGTGCCAGCAGCTTGCCCCGCCTCGTGGAGAAACTGTTTTTT
>TRBJ1-2|-|TRBV30|TRBD1
CAWKTGSRNYGYTF
TGTGCCTGGAAGACAGGGTCGAGGAACTATGGCTACACCTTC
>TRBJ2-3|few|TRBV6-5|TRBD1
CASSKTGGTDTQYF
TGTGCCAGCAGCAAGACAGGGGGCACAGATACGCAGTATTTT
>TRBJ2-7|-|TRBV30|-
CAWSRQGQNEQYF
TGTGCCTGGAGTAGGCAGGGCCAGAACGAGCAGTACTTC
>TRBJ2-2|-|TRBV4-1|-
CASSRYTGTGGELFF
TGCGCCAGCAGCCGCTACACAGGGACCGGCGGGGAGCTGTTTTTT
>TRBJ2-7|-|TRBV29-1|-
CSADIPPYF
TGCAGCGCAGACATCCCCCCGTACTTC
>TRBJ1-2|-|TRBV18|-
CASSPPSRVKNGYTF
TGTGCCAGCTCACCACCGAGCAGGGTGAAGAATGGCTACACCTTC
>TRBJ2-5|-|TRBV19|-
CASSQQETQYF
TGTGCCAGTAGCCAACAAGAGACCCAGTACTTC
>TRBJ2-1|-|TRBV11-3|-
CASSTGTTAEQFF
TGTGCCAGCAGCACCGGGACCACGGCTGAGCAGTTCTTC
>TRBJ1-3|few|TRBV18|TRBD1
CASITGGLAGNTIYF
TGTGCCAGCATCACAGGGGGTTTGGCTGGAAACACCATATATTTT
>TRBJ2-7|once|TRBV2|-
CASRLQAGYEQYF
TGTGCCAGCAGGCTTCAAGCCGGCTACGAGCAGTACTTC